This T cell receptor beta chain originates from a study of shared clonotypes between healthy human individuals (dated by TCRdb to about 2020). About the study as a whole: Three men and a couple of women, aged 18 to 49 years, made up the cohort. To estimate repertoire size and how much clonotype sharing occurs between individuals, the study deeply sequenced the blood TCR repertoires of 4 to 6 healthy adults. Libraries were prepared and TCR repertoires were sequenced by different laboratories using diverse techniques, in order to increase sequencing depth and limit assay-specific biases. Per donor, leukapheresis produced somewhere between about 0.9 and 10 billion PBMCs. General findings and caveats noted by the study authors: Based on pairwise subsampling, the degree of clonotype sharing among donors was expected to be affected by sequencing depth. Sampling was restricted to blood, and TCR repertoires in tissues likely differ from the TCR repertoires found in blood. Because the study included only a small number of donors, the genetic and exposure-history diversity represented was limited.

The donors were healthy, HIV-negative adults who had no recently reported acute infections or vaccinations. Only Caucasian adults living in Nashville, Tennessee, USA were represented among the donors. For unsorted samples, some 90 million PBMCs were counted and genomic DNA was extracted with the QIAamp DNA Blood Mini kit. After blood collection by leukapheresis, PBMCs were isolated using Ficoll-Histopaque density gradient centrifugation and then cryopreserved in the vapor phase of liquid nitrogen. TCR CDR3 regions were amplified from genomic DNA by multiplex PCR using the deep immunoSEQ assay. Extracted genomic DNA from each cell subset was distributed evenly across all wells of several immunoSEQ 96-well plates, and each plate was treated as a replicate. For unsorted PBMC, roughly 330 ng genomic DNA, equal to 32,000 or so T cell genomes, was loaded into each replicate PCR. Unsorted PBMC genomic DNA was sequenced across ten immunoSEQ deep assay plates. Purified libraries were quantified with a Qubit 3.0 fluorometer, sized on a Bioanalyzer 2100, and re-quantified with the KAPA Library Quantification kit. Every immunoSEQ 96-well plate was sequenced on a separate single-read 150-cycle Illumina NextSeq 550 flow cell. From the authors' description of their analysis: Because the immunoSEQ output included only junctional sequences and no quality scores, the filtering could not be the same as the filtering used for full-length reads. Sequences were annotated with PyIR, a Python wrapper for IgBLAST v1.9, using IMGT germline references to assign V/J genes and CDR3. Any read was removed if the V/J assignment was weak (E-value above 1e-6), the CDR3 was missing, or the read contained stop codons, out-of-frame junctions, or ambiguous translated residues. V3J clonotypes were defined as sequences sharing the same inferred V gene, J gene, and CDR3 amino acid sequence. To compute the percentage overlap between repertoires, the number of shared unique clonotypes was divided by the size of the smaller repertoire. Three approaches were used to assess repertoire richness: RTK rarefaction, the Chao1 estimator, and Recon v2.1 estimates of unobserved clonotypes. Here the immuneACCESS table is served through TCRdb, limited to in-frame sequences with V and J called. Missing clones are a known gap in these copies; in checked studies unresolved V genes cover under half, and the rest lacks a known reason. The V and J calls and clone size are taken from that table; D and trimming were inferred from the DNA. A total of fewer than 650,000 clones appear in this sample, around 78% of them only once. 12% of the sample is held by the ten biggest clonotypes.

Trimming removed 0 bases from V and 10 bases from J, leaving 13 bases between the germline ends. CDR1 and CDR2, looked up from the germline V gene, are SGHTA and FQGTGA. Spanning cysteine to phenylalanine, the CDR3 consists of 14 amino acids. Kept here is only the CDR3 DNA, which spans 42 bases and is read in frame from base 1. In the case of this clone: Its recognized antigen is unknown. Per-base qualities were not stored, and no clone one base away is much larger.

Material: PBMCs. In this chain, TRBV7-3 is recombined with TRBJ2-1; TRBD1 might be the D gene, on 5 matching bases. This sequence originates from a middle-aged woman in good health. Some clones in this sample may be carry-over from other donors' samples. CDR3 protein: CASSLTVDTQEQFF. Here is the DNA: TGTGCCAGCAGCTTAACGGTGGACACACAAGAGCAGTTCTTC.